This TCR beta chain stems from a study of cytomegalovirus exposure and HLA in healthy donors. The CDR3 consists of 16 residues. Germline-derived CDR1 and CDR2 are KGHSH and LQKENI. Trimming cost V 1 base and J 7 bases; bases outside gene matches: 9. The PCR was carried out with 60 Vbeta primers and 13 Jbeta primers. The assay was immunoSEQ multiplex PCR, and TCRdb's table has in-frame clones only and misses some. This sample has under 250,000 clones, with about 77% found just once. This clone was recorded only once. V is TRBV18 and J is TRBJ2-2; TRBD2 matches 7 bases. Sequencing was done on a sample of PBMCs. The sequence was obtained from a woman under 40 in good health and CMV-seronegative. As DNA, the CDR3 is TGTGCCAGCTCACCACAGAGTGTAGCGGGCCTCGGGGAGCTGTTTTTT. Protein sequence: CASSPQSVAGLGELFF.